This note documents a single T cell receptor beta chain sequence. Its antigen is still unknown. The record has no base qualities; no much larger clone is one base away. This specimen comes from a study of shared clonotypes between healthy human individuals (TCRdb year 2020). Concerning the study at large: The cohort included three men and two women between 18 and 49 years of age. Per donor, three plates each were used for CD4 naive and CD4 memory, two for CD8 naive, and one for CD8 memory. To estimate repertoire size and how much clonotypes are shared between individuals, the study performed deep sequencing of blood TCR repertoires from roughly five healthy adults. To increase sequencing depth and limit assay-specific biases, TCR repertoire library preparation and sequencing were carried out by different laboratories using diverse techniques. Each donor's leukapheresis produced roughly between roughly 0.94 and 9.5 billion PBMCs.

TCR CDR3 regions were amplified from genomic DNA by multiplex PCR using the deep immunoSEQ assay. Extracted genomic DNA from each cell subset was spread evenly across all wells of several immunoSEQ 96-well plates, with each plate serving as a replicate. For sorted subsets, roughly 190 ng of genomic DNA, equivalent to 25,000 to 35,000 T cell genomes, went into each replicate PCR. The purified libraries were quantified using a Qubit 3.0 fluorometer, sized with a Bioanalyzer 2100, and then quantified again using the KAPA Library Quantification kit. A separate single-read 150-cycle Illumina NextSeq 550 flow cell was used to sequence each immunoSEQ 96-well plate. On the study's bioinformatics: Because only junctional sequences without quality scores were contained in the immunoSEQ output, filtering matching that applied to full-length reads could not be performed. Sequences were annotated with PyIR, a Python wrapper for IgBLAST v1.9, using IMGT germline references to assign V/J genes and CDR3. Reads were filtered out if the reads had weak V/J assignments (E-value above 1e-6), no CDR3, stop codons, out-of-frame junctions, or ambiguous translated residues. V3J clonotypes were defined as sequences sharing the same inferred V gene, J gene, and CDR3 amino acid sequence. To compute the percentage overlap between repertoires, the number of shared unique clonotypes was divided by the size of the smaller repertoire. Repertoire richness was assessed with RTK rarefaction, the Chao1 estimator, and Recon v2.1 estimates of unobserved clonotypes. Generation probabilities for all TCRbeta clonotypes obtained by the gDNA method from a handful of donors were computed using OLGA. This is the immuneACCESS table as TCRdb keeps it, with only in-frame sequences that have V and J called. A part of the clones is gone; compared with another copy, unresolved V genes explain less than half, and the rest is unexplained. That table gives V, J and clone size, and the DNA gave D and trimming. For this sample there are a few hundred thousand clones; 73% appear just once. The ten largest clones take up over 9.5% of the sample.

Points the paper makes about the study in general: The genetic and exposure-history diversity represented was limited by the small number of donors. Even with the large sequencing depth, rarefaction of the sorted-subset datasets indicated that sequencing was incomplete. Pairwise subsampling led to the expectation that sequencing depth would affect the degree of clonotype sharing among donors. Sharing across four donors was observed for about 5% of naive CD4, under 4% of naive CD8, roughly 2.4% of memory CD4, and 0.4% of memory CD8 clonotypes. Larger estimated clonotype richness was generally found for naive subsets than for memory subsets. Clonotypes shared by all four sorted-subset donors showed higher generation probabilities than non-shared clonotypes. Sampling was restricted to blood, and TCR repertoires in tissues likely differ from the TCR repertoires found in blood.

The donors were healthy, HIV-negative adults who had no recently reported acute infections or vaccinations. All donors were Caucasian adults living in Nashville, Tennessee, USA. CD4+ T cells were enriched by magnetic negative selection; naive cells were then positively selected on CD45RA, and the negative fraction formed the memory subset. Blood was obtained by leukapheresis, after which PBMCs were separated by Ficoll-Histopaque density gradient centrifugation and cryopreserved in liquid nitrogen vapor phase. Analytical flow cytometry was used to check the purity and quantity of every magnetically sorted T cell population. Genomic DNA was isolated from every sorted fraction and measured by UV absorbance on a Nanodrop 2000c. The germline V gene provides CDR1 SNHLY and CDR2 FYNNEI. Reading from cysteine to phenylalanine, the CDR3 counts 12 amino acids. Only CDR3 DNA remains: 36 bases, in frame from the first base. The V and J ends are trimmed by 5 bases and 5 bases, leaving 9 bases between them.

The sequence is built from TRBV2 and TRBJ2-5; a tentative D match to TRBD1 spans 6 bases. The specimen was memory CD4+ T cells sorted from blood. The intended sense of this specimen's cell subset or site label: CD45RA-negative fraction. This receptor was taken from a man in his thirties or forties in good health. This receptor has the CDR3 CASSNRVETQYF. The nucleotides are TGTGCCAGCAGTAACAGGGTGGAGACCCAGTACTTC.